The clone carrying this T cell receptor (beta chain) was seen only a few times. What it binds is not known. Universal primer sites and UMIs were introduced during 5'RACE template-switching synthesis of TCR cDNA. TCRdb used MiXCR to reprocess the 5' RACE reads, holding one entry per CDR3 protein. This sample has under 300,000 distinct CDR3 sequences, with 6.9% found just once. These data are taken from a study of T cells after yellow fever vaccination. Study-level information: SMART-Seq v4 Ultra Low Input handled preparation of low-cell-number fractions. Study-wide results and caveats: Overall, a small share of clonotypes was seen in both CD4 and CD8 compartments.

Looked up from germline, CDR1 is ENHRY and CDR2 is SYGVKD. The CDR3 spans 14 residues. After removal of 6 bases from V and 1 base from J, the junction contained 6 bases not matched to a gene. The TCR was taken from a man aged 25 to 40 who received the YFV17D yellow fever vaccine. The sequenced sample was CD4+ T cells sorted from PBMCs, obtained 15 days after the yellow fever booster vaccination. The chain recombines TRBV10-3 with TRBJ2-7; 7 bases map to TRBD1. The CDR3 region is CAISDRAGSYEQYF. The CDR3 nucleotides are TGTGCCATCAGCGACAGGGCCGGTTCCTACGAGCAGTACTTC.